This TCR beta chain was sequenced in a study of blood T cell repertoires in COVID-19. Turning to the study itself: The study drew acute and convalescent COVID-19 samples from the United States, Italy and Spain.

In the original analysis: Researchers report that nucleated cell counts were estimated from reference gene primer amplification. Some clones are missing from TCRdb's copy, which holds only in-frame ones; the method was immunoSEQ multiplex PCR. The D gene and trimming were derived from the DNA, and the V and J assignments and clone size from that table. This sample has 200,000 to 300,000 clones, with about 86% found just once. Trimming pared 2 bases from V and 8 bases from J, leaving 13 bases between. The germline gives CDR1 WSHSY, CDR2 SAAADI. This CDR3 has 14 residues. This TCR was recovered from a man under 40 with active or convalescent COVID-19. Sequencing was done on a sample of peripheral blood. The V and J genes are TRBV10-2 and TRBJ1-3; the D is unclear. CDR3 in amino acids: CASSELGSEDTIYF. As DNA, the CDR3 is TGCGCCAGCAGTGAGCTCGGCAGCGAGGACACCATATATTTT.